The next 7 T cell receptor beta chains were all read from a single sample in a study of blood T cell repertoires in COVID-19 (TCRdb year 2020). Libraries were prepared through the immunoSEQ multiplex PCR assay. Not all clones reach the TCRdb copy of this immuneACCESS table, which keeps in-frame sequences only. Checked studies attribute under half of the gap to unresolved V genes and leave the rest unexplained. This sample has 160,000 or so clones in its table, and 75% to 85% of those were observed once. The ten top clones hold roughly 3.4% of the sample. The material sequenced was PBMCs or T cells enriched from blood (not recorded which). These receptors all come from a woman between 55 and 75 years old who had recovered from COVID-19.

This clone was observed a handful of times. The V gene is TRBV9, the J gene TRBJ1-4, with 9 bases lining up with TRBD1. The germline CDR1 and CDR2 sequences are SGDLS and YYNGEE. J lost 7 bases, V lost 3 bases, and 7 bases had no gene match. CDR3 length: 15 amino acids. The CDR3 region has the DNA TGTGCCAGCAGCGGGGGACAGGGTGGAGGTGAAAAACTGTTTTTT. This translates into CASSGGQGGGEKLFF.

CDR3 coding DNA: TGTGCCAGCTCACCCGTACAACAGGGGGAGTCTGGAAACACCATATATTTT. It encodes CASSPVQQGESGNTIYF. The chain links TRBV18 to TRBJ1-3; 8 nucleotides agree with TRBD1. The V gene's germline CDR1 is KGHSH and CDR2 LQKENI. This CDR3 is 17 amino acids long. Trimming removed 3 bases from V and 1 base from J; junction bases left unmatched: 8. Filled out from reference TRBV18 and TRBJ1-3, the complete variable domain reads NAGVMQNPRHLVRRRGQEARLRCSPMKGHSHVYWYRQLPEEGLKFMVYLQKENIIDESGMPKERFSAEFPKEGPSILRIQQVVRGDSAAYFCASSPVQQGESGNTIYFGEGSWLTVV.

The V call is TRBV5-6, the J call TRBJ2-1; possible D gene TRBD2, 6 bases. The germline gives CDR1 SGHDT, CDR2 YYEEEE. CDR3 length equals 16 residues. V lost 3 bases and J lost 6, with 19 bases in between. CDR3 in DNA: TGTGCCAGCAGCTGGGCCCGGGACTCCCCGAGCAATGAGCAGTTCTTC. It translates to CASSWARDSPSNEQFF.

The CDR3 protein is CASSQVTSGGKQANVLTF. CDR3 nucleotides: TGTGCCAGCAGCCAGGTGACTAGCGGGGGCAAACAGGCCAACGTCCTGACTTTC. The chain links TRBV3-1 (or the pseudogene TRBV3-2) to TRBJ2-6; 12 bases match TRBD2. After removal of 3 bases from V and 6 bases from J, the junction contained 9 bases not matched to a gene. This CDR3 region has 18 residues. Per the germline V gene, CDR1 is LGHDT and CDR2 is YNNKEL (reference sequence).

The rearrangement joins TRBV6-2 or TRBV6-3 to TRBJ2-1; tentative D call: TRBD2 (6 bases). CDR1 is MNHEY, CDR2 SVGEGT, per germline. The CDR3 covers 15 residues. V was pared by 7 bases and J by 4 bases, with 17 bases between. Here the CDR3 reads CASTPPGGDYNEQFF. Written as DNA, the CDR3 is TGTGCCAGCACCCCACCGGGCGGGGATTACAATGAGCAGTTCTTC.

Notes on this clone: Other nucleotide sequences from this sample produce the same CDR3. V and J are TRBV12-3 or TRBV12-4 and TRBJ2-3; tentatively, D is TRBD2 (5 bases). With 6 bases removed from V and 4 bases from J, the gap between germline ends came to 5 bases. The CDR3 is 11 amino acids. The CDR3 DNA sequence: TGTGCCAGCAGGAGGGCAGATACGCAGTATTTT. Protein: CASRRADTQYF.

This clone has more than one count but fewer than ten. Written as DNA, the CDR3 is TGTGCCAGCAGCTTCGGGGGGGCCTTCTCCGAGCAGTACTTC. It specifies CASSFGGAFSEQYF. V usage is TRBV11-3 and J usage is TRBJ2-7; 8 bases agree with TRBD2. V trimming: 3 bases; J trimming: 6 bases; junction bases outside the gene matches: 7. Germline V CDR1 and CDR2: SGHNT, YENEEA. CDR3 size: 14 residues.